Listed below are T cell receptor beta chains from one sample, sequenced in a study of blood T cells in healthy people across ages. Using its own MiXCR run on the 5' RACE reads, TCRdb lists one record per CDR3 protein. The sample consists of hundreds of thousands of distinct CDR3 sequences, roughly 24% of them appearing once. These same records also appear under a second study, on T cells of mothers and their children.

Sequences were obtained from blood. These receptors were taken from a boy younger than 18 in good health. The CDR3 runs from the conserved cysteine through the conserved F or W. The order of the fields is J gene, clone size, D gene, V gene, CDR3 DNA, CDR3 protein. A D gene is named only where the DNA matches it firmly. Clone sizes are given selectively: once, few, many, or a class where the clone is expanded.

TRBJ2-5 . . TRBV5-4 TGTGCCTGGCGTGTGGGAGGTCAAGAGACCCAGTACTTC CAWRVGGQETQYF
TRBJ2-1 few . TRBV5-1 TGCGCCAGCAGATCTCAGGGGACCTTATACAATGAGCAGTTCTTC CASRSQGTLYNEQFF
TRBJ2-6 . TRBD1 TRBV28 TGTGCCAGCAGCACAGGGGGCGCAAGCTCTGGGGCCAACGTCCTGACTTTC CASSTGGASSGANVLTF
TRBJ2-3 . . TRBV25-1 TGTGCCAGCAGTGACAGGGGCTTCACAGATACGCAGTATTTT CASSDRGFTDTQYF
TRBJ2-1 . . TRBV5-1 TGCGCCAGCAGCCCTCAGGGTCTTCAAAGCTCCTACAATGAGCAGTTCTTC CASSPQGLQSSYNEQFF
TRBJ1-4 . . TRBV7-8 TGTGCCAGCAGCTTACGGGGGGCGATCGATGAAAAACTGTTTTTT CASSLRGAIDEKLFF
TRBJ2-1 . TRBD2 TRBV7-2 TGTGCCAGCAGCTTAGACTTTAAGCGGGGGCCTTCCTACAATGAGCAGTTCTTC CASSLDFKRGPSYNEQFF
TRBJ1-6 . . TRBV10-3 TGTGCCATCAGTGGACAGCAGAATTCACCCCTCCACTTT CAISGQQNSPLHF
TRBJ2-1 few TRBD2 TRBV5-1 TGCGCCAGCCGGACTGGGACTAGCGGGATCAATGAGCAGTTCTTC CASRTGTSGINEQFF
TRBJ1-1 . . TRBV6-1 TGTGCCAGCACCCGGGGCAGGGCTCTACAGAACACTGAAGCTTTCTTT CASTRGRALQNTEAFF
TRBJ2-1 . TRBD1 TRBV11-2 TGTGCCAGCAGGGAGGGACAGGGACACAATGAGCAGTTCTTC CASREGQGHNEQFF
TRBJ1-2 few TRBD1 TRBV15 TGTGCCACCAGCAGAGATCGGGGACAGTCTGGCTACACCTTC CATSRDRGQSGYTF
TRBJ2-6 . . TRBV3-1 TGTGCCAGCAGCCAGGGAGCGTCGGCCTCTGGGGCCAACGTCCTGACTTTC CASSQGASASGANVLTF
TRBJ2-1 . . TRBV12-5 TGTGCTAGTGGTCGCGGGACGCCGGACAATGAGCAGTTCTTC CASGRGTPDNEQFF
TRBJ1-4 few . TRBV14 TGTGCCAGCAGCCTCTCGGGTTTTGGCGAAAAACTGTTTTTT CASSLSGFGEKLFF
TRBJ2-5 . . TRBV13 TGTGCCAGCAGCTTAGGAGGGACAACTACGGGAGAGCAGTACTTC CASSLGGTTTGEQYF
TRBJ2-7 . . TRBV6-5 TGTGCCAGCAGTTACGACGGTAGCTCCTACGAGCAGTACTTC CASSYDGSSYEQYF
TRBJ1-1 few . TRBV21-1 TGTGCCAGCAGCAGTAAAGACAGGGGGCGCCCGTTCATGAACACTGAAGCTTTCTTT CASSSKDRGRPFMNTEAFF
TRBJ2-1 . TRBD2 TRBV20-1 TGCAGTGTCCCGCTAGCGGGGGGTATCAATGAGCAGTTCTTC CSVPLAGGINEQFF
TRBJ2-7 . . TRBV20-1 TGCAGTGCTAGAGACGGGTTGAAGAGCTACGAGCAGTACTTC CSARDGLKSYEQYF
TRBJ1-4 . . TRBV28 TGTGCCACGCAAATATCTAATGAAAAACTGTTTTTT CATQISNEKLFF
TRBJ2-4 few . TRBV6-1 TGTGCCAGCAGTGACGGGGCTAGGAGAAACATTCAGTACTTC CASSDGARRNIQYF
TRBJ1-6 . . TRBV18 TGTGCCAGCTCACCACAGGTTCTTAGGGATCCACCCCTCCACTTT CASSPQVLRDPPLHF
TRBJ2-3 . . TRBV7-9 TGTGCCAGCAGCTTAGGGGTAGGAGTCACAGATACGCAGTATTTT CASSLGVGVTDTQYF
TRBJ2-7 few TRBD2 TRBV5-1 TGCGCCAGCAGCTTGGCCGTAGCGGGGACCTACGAGCAGTACTTC CASSLAVAGTYEQYF
TRBJ2-7 . . TRBV15 TGTGCCACCAGCAGAGTAGCAGGGGCGCCTGAGCAGTACTTC CATSRVAGAPEQYF
TRBJ2-5 . TRBD1 TRBV10-3 TGTGCCACTACCCGGGACAGGGGGCAAGAGACCCAGTACTTC CATTRDRGQETQYF
TRBJ2-2 . . TRBV7-8 TGTGCCAGCATCCCGGGACAAAACACCGGGGAGCTGTTTTTT CASIPGQNTGELFF
TRBJ2-5 . TRBD2 TRBV7-6 TGTGCCAGCAGCTTCTTGCTAGCGGGCCAAGAGACCCAGTACTTC CASSFLLAGQETQYF
TRBJ2-5 few TRBD2 TRBV10-2 TGCGCCAGCAGCAACGGGGGGGAGGAGACCCAGTACTTC CASSNGGEETQYF
TRBJ1-1 few . TRBV5-1 TGCGCCAGCAGCCGGGGCGTGGGCGCTGAAGCTTTCTTT CASSRGVGAEAFF
TRBJ2-2 many . TRBV6-6 TGTGCCAGCAGTTACTCCCCTAACACCGGGGAGCTGTTTTTT CASSYSPNTGELFF
TRBJ1-4 few TRBD1 TRBV4-1 TGCGCCAGCAGCCAGGACAGGGGGCGCCAGGAAAAACTGTTTTTT CASSQDRGRQEKLFF
TRBJ2-2 few . TRBV4-2 TGTGCCAGCAGCCTTACTGAGACAACCGGGGAGCTGTTTTTT CASSLTETTGELFF
TRBJ1-5 . TRBD1 TRBV20-1 TGCAGTGCTAGCGGAGGGGGCGCTCCCAATCAGCCCCAGCATTTT CSASGGGAPNQPQHF
TRBJ1-4 . . TRBV27 TGTGCCAGCAGTTTTTCCCCGGGGGCAGGAAGGGAAAAACTGTTTTTT CASSFSPGAGREKLFF
TRBJ2-3 few TRBD2 TRBV5-1 TGCGCCAGCAGCTCGGTACTAGCGGGGGAAATCACAGATACGCAGTATTTT CASSSVLAGEITDTQYF
TRBJ2-1 few . TRBV5-1 TGCGCCAGCAGCTTGGTAGCAGGGTCGTCCTACAATGAGCAGTTCTTC CASSLVAGSSYNEQFF
TRBJ2-7 few TRBD2 TRBV14 TGTGCCAGCAGCCAGTCTAGCGGGGGGTACGAGCAGTACTTC CASSQSSGGYEQYF
TRBJ1-1 . . TRBV12-3/TRBV12-4 TGTGCCAGCAGCCGGAAAGGGGGCACTGAAGCTTTCTTT CASSRKGGTEAFF
TRBJ2-3 . TRBD1 TRBV6-1 TGTGCCAGCAGTGGACAGGGGGCGGAGGTGGATACGCAGTATTTT CASSGQGAEVDTQYF
TRBJ1-2 few . TRBV12-3/TRBV12-4 TGTGCCAGCAGTTTGCCCCGCAGTTTTACTAACTATGGCTACACCTTC CASSLPRSFTNYGYTF
TRBJ1-1 . . TRBV27 TGTGCCAGCCGATTTTTGAACACTGAAGCTTTCTTT CASRFLNTEAFF
TRBJ2-5 . TRBD2 TRBV5-1 TGCGCCAGCAGCTGGATAAGCGGGGAAGAGACCCAGTACTTC CASSWISGEETQYF
TRBJ2-3 . . TRBV25-1 TGTGCCAGCAGTTCCCGGGACCCTCTCAGAGATACGCAGTATTTT CASSSRDPLRDTQYF
TRBJ2-5 . . TRBV12-3/TRBV12-4 TGTGCCAGCAGAAGGGACTTCAAAGGAAAGACCCAGTACTTC CASRRDFKGKTQYF
TRBJ1-2 few . TRBV6-5 TGTGCCAGCAGGAGAACCGAGTACTATGGCTACACCTTC CASRRTEYYGYTF
TRBJ2-1 . . TRBV21-1 TGTGCCAGCATGCCCAATCTAGCGGGGGGAAGGAATGAGCAGTTCTTC CASMPNLAGGRNEQFF
TRBJ2-7 . TRBD1 TRBV27 TGTGCCAGCAGTTTATCCTCGGGACAGGCCACCTACGAGCAGTACTTC CASSLSSGQATYEQYF
TRBJ2-1 . TRBD2 TRBV19 TGTGCCAGCCGAGTCGGAGCGGGGGGGTTGAGTCAGAATGAGCAGTTCTTC CASRVGAGGLSQNEQFF
TRBJ1-4 . . TRBV7-9 TGTGCCAGCAGCTTAGTGGGGCGTGAAAAACTGTTTTTT CASSLVGREKLFF
TRBJ1-3 few . TRBV7-9 TGTGCCAGCGAACCTAGGGGGAAACCAGGAAACACCATATATTTT CASEPRGKPGNTIYF
TRBJ2-1 . . TRBV20-1 TGCAGTGCTCCCCCCGGTGGGGGGCCTTACAATGAGCAGTTCTTC CSAPPGGGPYNEQFF
TRBJ2-3 few TRBD1 TRBV28 TGTGCCAGCAGCGCGGGACAGGGAACAGATACGCAGTATTTT CASSAGQGTDTQYF
TRBJ2-3 . . TRBV27 TGTGCCAGCAGGCCCCTGGCGGGGGATACGCAGTATTTT CASRPLAGDTQYF
TRBJ2-7 few . TRBV5-1 TGCGCCAGCAGCTTGGCGGAGAGAGGACGGATCTACGAGCAGTACTTC CASSLAERGRIYEQYF
TRBJ2-1 few . TRBV20-1 TGCAGTGGAGGGGGTAGCTCCTACAATGAGCAGTTCTTC CSGGGSSYNEQFF
TRBJ1-2 few . TRBV20-1 TGCAGTGCTAGACAGGGAGAATATGGCTACACCTTC CSARQGEYGYTF
TRBJ2-5 . . TRBV27 TGTGCCAGTCCCCCCTTTAAGACCCAGTACTTC CASPPFKTQYF
TRBJ1-2 few TRBD1 TRBV10-3 TGTGCCATCGGGCCGGGACAGGAGATACCCAACGATGGCTACACCTTC CAIGPGQEIPNDGYTF